This T cell receptor beta chain stems from a study of T cells in Graves' hyperthyroidism and ophthalmopathy. What was amplified from RNA transcripts were TCR beta CDR3 regions. A set of HTBI primers served as the primers for a first-round RT-PCR of the TCR CDR3. In TCRdb, the multiplex PCR reads were re-called with MiXCR into one record per CDR3 protein. The sample holds more than 300,000 distinct CDR3 sequences, approximately 17% seen once. Ophthalmopathy cases met thresholds of Clinical Activity Score at least 3, NOSPECS grade at least 4 and duration under 3 months. Pregnant or lactating patients were excluded, as were those with uncontrolled infection or other autoimmune disease. Diagnosis relied on clinical symptoms, serum thyroxine and TRAb, thyroid ultrasound and orbital computed tomography. Cells are PBMCs isolated from roughly 9.3 ml of fresh blood. There are 16 residues in the CDR3. The V gene's germline CDR1 is MNHNS and CDR2 SASEGT. Germline trimming cut 3 bases from V and 9 bases from J; bases unmatched to any gene: 12.

This clonotype was detected many times. This sequence joins TRBV6-1 and TRBJ2-1; 9 bases line up with TRBD2. The source material was blood. The clonotype comes from a young man with Graves' ophthalmopathy. The CDR3 sequence is CASSDPGLAPAIEQFF. The CDR3 region has the DNA TGTGCCAGCAGTGACCCGGGACTAGCCCCCGCTATTGAGCAGTTCTTC.